One sample yielded the 30 T cell receptor beta chains listed below, sequenced in a study of blood T cells in healthy people across ages. Primed by a sample-barcoded 5' primer and a J-beta primer mix, a second PCR proceeded for about 6 to 11 cycles. Via MiXCR, TCRdb re-called the 5' RACE reads, giving one row per CDR3 protein. The table lists around 620,000 distinct CDR3 sequences, roughly 29% of them singletons. Sequenced sample: blood. These receptor sequences come from a woman in her seventies in good health.

This clonotype was recorded a few times. V usage is TRBV3-1 and J usage is TRBJ2-1; 11 positions agree with TRBD2. Germline V gene lookup returns CDR1 LGHDT and CDR2 YNNKEL (reference sequence). Trimming took 5 bases from V and 5 from J; bases not matched to a gene: 5. This CDR3 has 15 residues. The chain's CDR3 is CASSYSGGAHNEQFF. The CDR3, as DNA: TGTGCCAGCAGCTATAGCGGGGGGGCCCACAATGAGCAGTTCTTC.

This clonotype has only a few counts. V and J are TRBV4-3 and TRBJ1-1; TRBD1 aligns across 7 bases. The trim removed 3 bases at V and 4 bases at J, leaving 2 bases unmatched. The CDR3 covers 13 residues. Germline V CDR1 and CDR2: LGHNA, YSLEER. CDR3 region: CASSHHRGTEAFF. CDR3 sequence (DNA): TGCGCCAGCAGCCACCACAGGGGCACTGAAGCTTTCTTT.

The chain joins TRBV5-1 to TRBJ2-2, with unresolved D. CDR3 length equals 16 residues. V lost 2 bases and J lost 0, with 11 bases in between. Germline lookup yields CDR1 SGHRS and CDR2 YFSETQ. CDR3 protein: CASSLLTAANTGELFF. The DNA of the CDR3 is TGCGCCAGCAGCTTACTGACCGCCGCGAACACCGGGGAGCTGTTTTTT. Using reference TRBV5-1 and TRBJ2-2 for the parts outside the CDR3, the full variable domain is KAGVTQTPRYLIKTRGQQVTLSCSPISGHRSVSWYQQTPGQGLQFLFEYFSETQRNKGNFPGRFSGRQFSNSRSEMNVSTLELGDSALYLCASSLLTAANTGELFFGEGSRLTVL.

The V gene is TRBV29-1, the J gene TRBJ2-3, with 10 bases identical to TRBD2. CDR1 is SQVTM, CDR2 ANQGSEA, per germline. The CDR3 extends over 13 amino acids. The ends lost 6 bases at V and 3 bases at J; junction bases unmatched: 3. CDR3 nucleotide sequence: TGCAGCGTCCTAGCGGGGGCTACAGATACGCAGTATTTT. Amino acid sequence: CSVLAGATDTQYF.

The sample holds a few counts of this clonotype. A junction end diverges from the germline sequence, so it may reflect a read error. The chain couples TRBV2 to TRBJ1-1; D is possibly TRBD1 (6 bases). This CDR3 is 13 amino acids long. Germline V gene lookup returns CDR1 SNHLY and CDR2 FYNNEI. CDR3 sequence: CARSGQGRTEAFF. Written as DNA, the CDR3 is TGTGCCAGAAGTGGGCAGGGGAGGACTGAAGCTTTCTTT.

This rearrangement joins TRBV12-3 or TRBV12-4 to TRBJ1-6; D is ambiguous. V lost 4 bases, J lost 9 bases, and 16 bases lay in between. This CDR3 is built from 15 residues. Written as DNA, the CDR3 is TGTGCCAGCAGTTCACAGCAGGAAGGCGGTTCACCCCTCCACTTT. It translates to CASSSQQEGGSPLHF.

This clonotype came up a few times. The V and J genes are TRBV20-1 and TRBJ1-1; 8 bases match TRBD1. V shed 1 base and J 7 bases; nucleotides not matched to a gene: 5. This CDR3 spans 13 amino acids. Looked up from germline, CDR1 is DFQATT and CDR2 is SNEGSKA (reference sequence). The CDR3 reads CSARGNRGNEAFF. The CDR3 DNA reads TGCAGTGCTAGAGGCAACAGGGGGAATGAAGCTTTCTTT.

CDR3 in amino acids: CASSSLAGARRGYNEQFF. The CDR3 coding sequence is TGTGCCAGCAGCTCATTAGCGGGGGCCCGGCGGGGGTACAATGAGCAGTTCTTC. The genes are TRBV7-2 and TRBJ2-1, with TRBD2 matching 9 bases. The CDR3 spans 18 residues. Germline values: CDR1 SGHTA, CDR2 FQGNSA. The V and J ends lost 4 bases and 4 bases, in that order; junction bases with no gene match: 14.

This clonotype was observed many times. The chain combines TRBV7-8 with TRBJ2-2; no definite D call. Trimming stripped 1 base from V and 6 bases from J, with 6 bases between. CDR3 length: 13 residues. Germline CDR1 and CDR2: SGHVS and FQNEAQ. This chain's CDR3 is CASSLVVAGELFF. CDR3 bases: TGTGCCAGCAGCTTAGTTGTGGCCGGGGAGCTGTTTTTT.

The chain recombines TRBV5-1 with TRBJ2-5, with D perhaps matching TRBD1 (7 bases). Gene TRBJ2-7 matches the end of the DNA better, so the J call may be wrong. Germline assignment: CDR1 SGHRS and CDR2 YFSETQ. The CDR3 is 17 residues long. CDR3 sequence reads: CASSFLTAQGGLREQYF. DNA of the CDR3: TGCGCCAGCAGCTTTCTTACTGCGCAGGGGGGTCTTCGCGAGCAGTACTTC.

The chain has TRBV12-3 or TRBV12-4 and TRBJ2-5; TRBD1 matches 9 bases. This CDR3 spans 14 amino acids. V was clipped by 6 bases and J by 5 bases; unmatched bases: 7. CDR3 in amino acids: CASSPDRGWETQYF. In DNA form, the CDR3 reads TGTGCCAGCAGCCCAGACAGGGGGTGGGAGACCCAGTACTTC.

The V call is TRBV4-3, the J call TRBJ1-2; 8 nucleotides line up with TRBD1. Germline-derived CDR1 and CDR2 are LGHNA and YSLEER. The V segment lost 6 bases and the J segment 6 bases; nucleotides outside the gene matches: 6. This CDR3 has 13 residues. The CDR3 sequence is CASRHDRGNGYTF. CDR3 coding DNA: TGCGCCAGCAGACACGACAGGGGCAATGGCTACACCTTC.

CDR3 region: CASSLAPSGGSTDTQYF. DNA for the CDR3: TGTGCCAGCAGCTTAGCGCCTAGCGGGGGGTCCACAGATACGCAGTATTTT. The rearrangement joins TRBV7-2 to TRBJ2-3; 11 bases are a match to TRBD2. Germline assignment: CDR1 SGHTA and CDR2 FQGNSA. V was clipped by 0 bases and J by 2 bases; unmatched bases: 4. CDR3 length equals 17 residues.

J is TRBJ1-2 and V is TRBV12-3 or TRBV12-4; 9 bases match TRBD1. This CDR3 has 16 amino acids. The J segment lost 4 bases and the V segment lost 6 bases, leaving 12 bases of the junction unmatched. Here the CDR3 reads CASSHTNRGLGYGYTF. CDR3 DNA sequence: TGTGCCAGCAGCCACACCAACAGGGGGCTGGGCTATGGCTACACCTTC.

The chain is built from TRBV7-9 and TRBJ1-2; no clear D. V lost 5 bases, J lost 3 bases, and 10 bases lay in between. The CDR3 extends over 13 amino acids. Germline V CDR1 and CDR2: SEHNR, FQNEAQ (reference sequence). The CDR3 loop is CASSTISYYGYTF. In DNA, the CDR3 is TGTGCCAGCAGCACGATAAGCTACTATGGCTACACCTTC.

This clonotype was seen only a few times. The chain recombines TRBV2 with TRBJ1-2, with D tentatively TRBD1 (5 bases). Trimming took off 7 bases at V and 8 bases at J, with 20 bases between the two ends. Germline CDR1 reads SNHLY; CDR2 reads FYNNEI. This CDR3 spans 14 amino acids. As DNA, the CDR3 is TGTGCCAGCAACAGAGCCCGCCAGGGTCACGGCTACACCTTC. Encoded protein: CASNRARQGHGYTF.

This chain joins TRBV5-1 and TRBJ2-1; 10 bases are shared with TRBD1. Per germline, CDR1 SGHRS and CDR2 YFSETQ. The J segment lost 3 bases and the V segment lost 4 bases, leaving 7 bases of the junction unmatched. The CDR3 runs to 16 residues. CDR3 bases: TGCGCCAGCAGCCTGCGGGGACAGGGGCTCTACAATGAGCAGTTCTTC. The encoded protein is CASSLRGQGLYNEQFF.

This clonotype was seen a few times. V and J are TRBV7-2 and TRBJ2-7; D is possibly TRBD1 (6 bases). V was shortened by 5 bases and J by 3 bases, with 14 bases between the two germline ends. The CDR3 runs 14 residues. Germline values: CDR1 SGHTA, CDR2 FQGNSA. The CDR3 DNA is TGTGCCAGCAGCCCCACGGGACATGTCTACGAGCAGTACTTC. It is translated as CASSPTGHVYEQYF.

CDR3 bases: TGTGCCAGCACCGACGGGCCTAGGGAGACCCAGTACTTC. It yields the protein CASTDGPRETQYF. The J gene is TRBJ2-5, the V gene TRBV3-1; D not resolved. V was clipped by 7 bases and J by 5 bases, with 14 bases between them. The CDR3 covers 13 residues. In germline, CDR1 is LGHDT, CDR2 YNNKEL (reference sequence).

The chain combines TRBV12-3 or TRBV12-4 with TRBJ2-5; D uncertain. With 0 bases removed from V and 1 base from J, the gap between germline ends came to 9 bases. There are 15 residues in the CDR3. In nucleotides, the CDR3 is TGTGCCAGCAGTTTAGCGCTGGCAGTCCAAGAGACCCAGTACTTC. Its translation: CASSLALAVQETQYF.

This clonotype has just a few counts. This chain links TRBV6-6 with TRBJ1-2, with 9 bases lining up with TRBD1. The CDR3 loop spans 13 amino acids. Trimming at V came to 8 bases and at J to 6 bases, leaving 7 bases not matched to a gene. CDR1 MNHNY and CDR2 SVGAGI come from the germline V gene (reference sequence). The CDR3 protein is CASDWTGVNGYTF. The DNA for the CDR3 is TGTGCCAGCGATTGGACAGGGGTTAATGGCTACACCTTC.

Details on this clonotype: A much larger clone lies a single base off, so this may be a read error. The chain combines TRBV30 with TRBJ2-5; TRBD2 is a possible D gene (6 bases). The length of the CDR3 is 17 residues. CDR1 is GTSNPN, CDR2 SVGIG, per germline (reference sequence). The CDR3 is CAWSDLGTRGPGETQHF. CDR3 nucleotides: TGTGCCTGGAGTGACCTTGGTACGCGGGGTCCCGGGGAGACCCAGCACTTC.

The chain recombines TRBV12-3 or TRBV12-4 with TRBJ2-7; D is ambiguous. The CDR3 has 13 amino acids. The germline V and J ends were trimmed by 3 bases and 9 bases, with 15 bases remaining between them. The CDR3: CASSLSGYGGQYF. The CDR3 nucleotides read TGTGCCAGCAGTTTGTCCGGTTACGGCGGGCAGTACTTC.

V and J are TRBV20-1 and TRBJ2-5, with 7 bases that match TRBD1. Trimming at V came to 0 bases and at J to 7 bases, leaving 8 bases not matched to a gene. This CDR3 is 14 amino acids long. Germline loops: CDR1 DFQATT, CDR2 SNEGSKA (reference sequence). DNA for the CDR3: TGCAGTGCTAGAGACCCGGGGACAGTAGGGACCCAGTACTTC. Translated, it gives CSARDPGTVGTQYF.

The V call is TRBV6-5, the J call TRBJ1-1; the match to TRBD1 covers 7 bases. The CDR3 runs to 15 residues. CDR1 and CDR2 from the germline V gene are MNHEY and SVGAGI. Unmatched junction bases numbered 12, after V lost 4 bases and J lost 7 bases. In DNA, the CDR3 is TGTGCCAGCAGTTTAATGGACAGGAACCCTCGTGAAGCTTTCTTT. Protein: CASSLMDRNPREAFF.

The gene calls are TRBV7-6 and TRBJ2-1, with D possibly TRBD1 on 7 matching bases. Germline CDR1 and CDR2: SGHVS and FNYEAQ. V lost 5 bases and J lost 3, with 26 bases in between. This CDR3 is built from 19 residues. CDR3 sequence reads: CASSPRGGTALPDYNEQFF. CDR3 in DNA: TGTGCCAGCAGCCCCCGGGGCGGGACAGCCCTCCCTGACTACAATGAGCAGTTCTTC.

The chain recombines TRBV7-2 with TRBJ2-3, with D perhaps TRBD1 (5 bases). V was clipped by 2 bases and J by 2 bases, with 11 bases between them. Germline V gene lookup returns CDR1 SGHTA and CDR2 FQGNSA. The CDR3 is 15 amino acids. DNA of the CDR3: TGTGCCAGCAGCTTACTCGCCAGGGTCACAGATACGCAGTATTTT. It yields the protein CASSLLARVTDTQYF. The complete variable domain, with remaining parts taken from reference TRBV7-2 and TRBJ2-3, reads GAGVSQSPSNKVTEKGKDVELRCDPISGHTALYWYRQSLGQGLEFLIYFQGNSAPDKSGLPSDRFSAERTGGSVSTLTIQRTQQEDSAVYLCASSLLARVTDTQYFGPGTRLTVL.

The table lists this clonotype with a few counts. The CDR3 DNA reads as TGCGCCAGCAGCTTGGGCCGGGCTGTCGGGACTGAAGCTTTCTTT. This sequence encodes CASSLGRAVGTEAFF. The chain carries TRBV5-1 and TRBJ1-1; the D is unclear. The germline V gene encodes CDR1 SGHRS and CDR2 YFSETQ. V was pared by 0 bases and J by 5 bases, with 14 bases between. The CDR3 consists of 15 residues.

This clonotype was seen only a few times. J is TRBJ2-5 and V is TRBV6-2 or TRBV6-3; D remains ambiguous. CDR3 length: 11 amino acids. V lost 7 bases to trimming and J lost 2 bases, with 5 bases between them. CDR1 MNHEY and CDR2 SVGEGT come from the germline V gene. DNA of the CDR3: TGTGCCAGCACTACTCAAGAGACCCAGTACTTC. This codes for CASTTQETQYF.

The V and J genes are TRBV4-1 and TRBJ2-5, with D possibly TRBD2 on 5 matching bases. CDR3 length equals 14 residues. The V gene lost 0 bases and the J gene lost 5 bases, with 10 bases spanning the gap. Germline loops: CDR1 MGHRA, CDR2 YSYEKL. CDR3 sequence: CASSQEEVRETQYF. The CDR3 region has the DNA TGCGCCAGCAGCCAAGAGGAGGTCCGGGAGACCCAGTACTTC.